A selection of T cell receptor beta chains follows, all from one sample in a study of CD8+ T cells in alopecia areata. The data were produced by immunoSEQ multiplex PCR, yet TCRdb's version contains in-frame clones alone and is incomplete. The data show around 150,000 clones, roughly 82% seen once. Material: CD8+ T cells sorted from blood, obtained at week 4, from a patient treated with tofacitinib. These receptors were obtained from a human donor with alopecia areata. Both conserved end residues are part of each CDR3. A D gene is named only where the DNA matches it firmly. Clone size appears in some rows only: once, few, many, or a class for an expanded clone.

j_gene: TRBJ2-7; d_gene: NA; v_gene: TRBV7-9; abundance: NA; CDR3nt: TGTGCCAGCAGCTTAGTGGGCCTGGCCACAGACTACGAGCAGTACTTC; CDR3aa: CASSLVGLATDYEQYF
j_gene: TRBJ2-1; d_gene: NA; v_gene: TRBV11-2; abundance: NA; CDR3nt: TGTGCCAGCAGCTTTGGAGGGGAGCAGTTCTTC; CDR3aa: CASSFGGEQFF
j_gene: TRBJ2-7; d_gene: NA; v_gene: TRBV7-9; abundance: NA; CDR3nt: TGTGCCAGCAGCACCGGACAAGTTCATCCCTACGAGCAGTACTTC; CDR3aa: CASSTGQVHPYEQYF
j_gene: TRBJ2-5; d_gene: NA; v_gene: TRBV27; abundance: NA; CDR3nt: TGTGCCAGCTTTCCCCGGAGCCGTGAGACCCAGTACTTC; CDR3aa: CASFPRSRETQYF
j_gene: TRBJ1-5; d_gene: NA; v_gene: TRBV19; abundance: NA; CDR3nt: TGTGCCATCAGTTCTGGGGAGCTTCCTAATCAGCCCCAGCATTTT; CDR3aa: CAISSGELPNQPQHF
j_gene: TRBJ1-5; d_gene: NA; v_gene: TRBV7-2; abundance: NA; CDR3nt: TGTGCCAGCAGCCCGGACAGCCATAGCAATCAGCCCCAGCATTTT; CDR3aa: CASSPDSHSNQPQHF
j_gene: TRBJ1-1; d_gene: NA; v_gene: TRBV9; abundance: once; CDR3nt: TGTGCCAGCAGCTCCCGCCGAGAGGGAAACACTGAAGCTTTCTTT; CDR3aa: CASSSRREGNTEAFF
j_gene: TRBJ2-1; d_gene: TRBD2; v_gene: TRBV4-1; abundance: NA; CDR3nt: TGCGCCAGCAGCCAAGGTATAGGCGGGGGACGCAACAATGAGCAGTTCTTC; CDR3aa: CASSQGIGGGRNNEQFF
j_gene: TRBJ2-7; d_gene: TRBD1; v_gene: TRBV7-9; abundance: few; CDR3nt: TGTGCCAGCAGTTTCCAGCCGGGACAGGGGACCTACGAGCAGTACTTC; CDR3aa: CASSFQPGQGTYEQYF
j_gene: TRBJ2-2; d_gene: TRBD2; v_gene: TRBV6-5; abundance: NA; CDR3nt: TGTGCCACATCTACAGCGGGGGTGAACACCGGGGAGCTGTTTTTT; CDR3aa: CATSTAGVNTGELFF
j_gene: TRBJ2-1; d_gene: NA; v_gene: TRBV6-6; abundance: few; CDR3nt: TGTGCCAGCTTTGGGCCGCCGGGAGAGCAGTTCTTC; CDR3aa: CASFGPPGEQFF
j_gene: TRBJ1-3; d_gene: NA; v_gene: TRBV29-1; abundance: NA; CDR3nt: TGCAGCGTTGAAGGAATCGGCGGGTCTGGAAACACCATATATTTT; CDR3aa: CSVEGIGGSGNTIYF
j_gene: TRBJ2-4; d_gene: TRBD1; v_gene: TRBV6-5; abundance: few; CDR3nt: TGTGCCAGCAGTTACTTGGGACAGGGGGTGAAAAACATTCAGTACTTC; CDR3aa: CASSYLGQGVKNIQYF
j_gene: TRBJ2-5; d_gene: NA; v_gene: TRBV10-2; abundance: NA; CDR3nt: TGCGCCAGCAGTGAGTCTGGGGGGCTGGGGGAGACCCAGTACTTC; CDR3aa: CASSESGGLGETQYF
j_gene: TRBJ2-7; d_gene: NA; v_gene: TRBV13; abundance: NA; CDR3nt: TGTGCCAGCAGCTACTCCTACGAGCAGTACTTC; CDR3aa: CASSYSYEQYF
j_gene: TRBJ2-3; d_gene: NA; v_gene: TRBV5-4; abundance: NA; CDR3nt: TGTGCCAGCAGCTCGCCGGAAGGGCAGGGCGGTAGCACAGATACGCAGTATTTT; CDR3aa: CASSSPEGQGGSTDTQYF
j_gene: TRBJ2-1; d_gene: TRBD2; v_gene: TRBV18; abundance: NA; CDR3nt: TGTGCCAGCTCACCACCGGCGGGGGGCAATGAGCAGTTCTTC; CDR3aa: CASSPPAGGNEQFF
j_gene: TRBJ2-6; d_gene: NA; v_gene: TRBV7-6; abundance: NA; CDR3nt: TGTGCCAGCAGCCCTACTTTTTCGACAGTAGGAAACTCTGGGGCCAACGTCCTGACTTTC; CDR3aa: CASSPTFSTVGNSGANVLTF
j_gene: TRBJ2-1; d_gene: TRBD1; v_gene: TRBV27; abundance: NA; CDR3nt: TGTGCCAGCAGTTTGGGCAGGGGGCGCAGGGAGCAGTTCTTC; CDR3aa: CASSLGRGRREQFF
j_gene: TRBJ2-5; d_gene: TRBD2; v_gene: TRBV7-9; abundance: NA; CDR3nt: TGTGCCAGCAGCCCGAGCGGGGGGTACCAAGAGACCCAGTACTTC; CDR3aa: CASSPSGGYQETQYF
j_gene: TRBJ1-5; d_gene: NA; v_gene: TRBV27; abundance: NA; CDR3nt: TGTGCCAGCTCCACCAGGGTGGATCAGCCCCAGCATTTT; CDR3aa: CASSTRVDQPQHF
j_gene: TRBJ2-1; d_gene: TRBD1; v_gene: TRBV6-5; abundance: NA; CDR3nt: TGTGCCAGCAGTTTCTACAGGGGGAATGAGCAGTTCTTC; CDR3aa: CASSFYRGNEQFF
j_gene: TRBJ2-3; d_gene: TRBD2; v_gene: TRBV7-2; abundance: NA; CDR3nt: TGTGCCAGCAGCTTCCTAGCGGGGACAGATACGCAGTATTTT; CDR3aa: CASSFLAGTDTQYF
j_gene: TRBJ1-3; d_gene: NA; v_gene: TRBV14; abundance: few; CDR3nt: TGTGCCAGCAGCCGGACTATCGGAAACACCATATATTTT; CDR3aa: CASSRTIGNTIYF
j_gene: TRBJ2-3; d_gene: NA; v_gene: TRBV27; abundance: NA; CDR3nt: TGTGCCAGCAGTTTATCAGGGGAATTCACAGATACGCAGTATTTT; CDR3aa: CASSLSGEFTDTQYF
j_gene: TRBJ2-7; d_gene: TRBD1; v_gene: TRBV29-1; abundance: once; CDR3nt: TGCAGCGTTGAATGGCCCGGACAGGGTAAGGGCTACGAGCAGTACTTC; CDR3aa: CSVEWPGQGKGYEQYF
j_gene: TRBJ2-5; d_gene: TRBD1; v_gene: TRBV10-3; abundance: NA; CDR3nt: TGTGCCACCGAAACCGGACAGGGGGCGAAAGAGACCCAGTACTTC; CDR3aa: CATETGQGAKETQYF
j_gene: TRBJ2-3; d_gene: NA; v_gene: TRBV2; abundance: NA; CDR3nt: TGTGCCAGCAGTGTAGAGTGGCAGGGGTACACAGATACGCAGTATTTT; CDR3aa: CASSVEWQGYTDTQYF
j_gene: TRBJ2-3; d_gene: NA; v_gene: TRBV6-6; abundance: NA; CDR3nt: TGTGCCAGCACCGATTCCCCAGGCCAGGGGGATACGCAGTATTTT; CDR3aa: CASTDSPGQGDTQYF
j_gene: TRBJ1-1; d_gene: NA; v_gene: TRBV29-1; abundance: NA; CDR3nt: TGCAGCGTTGGGGGCAGGGGATTCACTGAAGCTTTCTTT; CDR3aa: CSVGGRGFTEAFF
j_gene: TRBJ2-3; d_gene: TRBD1; v_gene: TRBV2; abundance: NA; CDR3nt: TGTGCCAGCATGAAGGGGTACCGGGACAGGATCACAGATACGCAGTATTTT; CDR3aa: CASMKGYRDRITDTQYF
j_gene: TRBJ2-7; d_gene: NA; v_gene: TRBV4-1; abundance: once; CDR3nt: TGCGCCAGCAGCCAAGATCGGGCCCCCGGCTCCCACGAGCAGTACTTC; CDR3aa: CASSQDRAPGSHEQYF